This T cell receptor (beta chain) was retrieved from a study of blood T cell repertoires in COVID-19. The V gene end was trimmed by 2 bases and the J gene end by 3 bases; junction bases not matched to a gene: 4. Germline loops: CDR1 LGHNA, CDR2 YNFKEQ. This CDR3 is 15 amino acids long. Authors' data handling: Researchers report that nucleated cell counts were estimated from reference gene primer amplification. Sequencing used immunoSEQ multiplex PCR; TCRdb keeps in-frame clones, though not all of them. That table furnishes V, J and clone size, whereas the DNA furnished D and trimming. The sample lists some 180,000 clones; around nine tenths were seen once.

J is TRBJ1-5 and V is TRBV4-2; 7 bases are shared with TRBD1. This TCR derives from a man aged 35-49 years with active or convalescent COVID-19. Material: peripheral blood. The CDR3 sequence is CASSQIQGDNQPQHF. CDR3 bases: TGTGCCAGCAGCCAAATTCAGGGGGACAATCAGCCCCAGCATTTT.